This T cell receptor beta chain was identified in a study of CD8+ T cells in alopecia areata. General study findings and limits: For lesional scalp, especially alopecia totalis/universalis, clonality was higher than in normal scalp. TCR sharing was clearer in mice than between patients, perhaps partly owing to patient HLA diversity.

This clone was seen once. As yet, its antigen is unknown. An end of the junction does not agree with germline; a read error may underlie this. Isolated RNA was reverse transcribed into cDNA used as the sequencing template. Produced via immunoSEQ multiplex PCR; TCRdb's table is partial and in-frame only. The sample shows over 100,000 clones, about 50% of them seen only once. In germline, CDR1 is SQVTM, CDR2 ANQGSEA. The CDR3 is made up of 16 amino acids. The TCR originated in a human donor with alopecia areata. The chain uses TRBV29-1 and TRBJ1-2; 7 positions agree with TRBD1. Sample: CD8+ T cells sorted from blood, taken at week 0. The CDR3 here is CSVEDSGTDLNYGYTF. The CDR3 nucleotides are TGCAGCGTCGAAGACTCCGGGACAGACCTTAACTATGGCTACACCTTC.